The rows below give T cell receptor beta chains drawn from one sample of a study of patients and donors after allogeneic stem cell transplantation. TCRdb re-derived calls from the RT-PCR reads in MiXCR, one entry per CDR3 protein. Of 150,000 to 200,000 distinct CDR3 sequences in the sample, roughly 30% were seen once. The sample taken for sequencing was blood, either unsorted or a sorted T cell fraction (not recorded which). The receptors were sampled from a human donor who was either an allogeneic HSCT recipient or a stem cell or donor lymphocyte infusion donor (not recorded which). It is not recorded whose cells these are; they may come from a transplant donor. Both conserved end residues are part of each CDR3. Each record gives: CDR3 protein, CDR3 DNA, D gene, J gene, clone size, V gene. D genes are given only for firm matches. Only part of the rows carry a size: once, few, many, or a class if the clone is expanded.

cdr3_aa: CASSWIGTTKETQYF; cdr3_nt: TGTGCCAGCAGTTGGATAGGGACTACCAAAGAGACCCAGTACTTC; d_call: TRBD2; j_call: TRBJ2-5; clone_size: few; v_call: TRBV12-3/TRBV12-4
cdr3_aa: CAILTGNTIYF; cdr3_nt: TGTGCCATTTTGACCGGAAACACCATATATTTT; d_call: NA; j_call: TRBJ1-3; clone_size: few; v_call: TRBV14
cdr3_aa: CASSPRGRMSYEQYF; cdr3_nt: TGTGCCAGCTCACCACGCGGGAGAATGTCCTACGAGCAGTACTTC; d_call: TRBD2; j_call: TRBJ2-7; clone_size: NA; v_call: TRBV18
cdr3_aa: CSAWGLAGYEQFF; cdr3_nt: TGCAGTGCCTGGGGACTAGCGGGATATGAGCAGTTCTTC; d_call: TRBD2; j_call: TRBJ2-1; clone_size: few; v_call: TRBV20-1
cdr3_aa: CASSPGFTEQFF; cdr3_nt: TGTGCCAGCAGTCCAGGGTTTACTGAGCAGTTCTTC; d_call: NA; j_call: TRBJ2-1; clone_size: few; v_call: TRBV12-3/TRBV12-4
cdr3_aa: CASSLRDRAFEKLFF; cdr3_nt: TGCGCCAGCAGCCTAAGGGACAGAGCCTTTGAAAAACTGTTTTTT; d_call: TRBD1; j_call: TRBJ1-4; clone_size: few; v_call: TRBV4-3
cdr3_aa: CASSYLTGSNEKLFF; cdr3_nt: TGTGCCAGCAGTTACCTAACAGGGTCTAATGAAAAACTGTTTTTT; d_call: NA; j_call: TRBJ1-4; clone_size: few; v_call: TRBV6-5
cdr3_aa: CSARGQFSNQPQHF; cdr3_nt: TGCAGTGCTAGAGGGCAGTTTAGCAATCAGCCCCAGCATTTT; d_call: NA; j_call: TRBJ1-5; clone_size: many; v_call: TRBV20-1
cdr3_aa: CASSPQPGTADTQYF; cdr3_nt: TGTGCCAGCTCACCTCAGCCGGGAACGGCAGATACGCAGTATTTT; d_call: NA; j_call: TRBJ2-3; clone_size: NA; v_call: TRBV18
cdr3_aa: CASSQRQPGQSNTGELFF; cdr3_nt: TGCGCCAGCAGCCAACGTCAACCGGGACAGTCGAACACCGGGGAGCTGTTTTTT; d_call: TRBD1; j_call: TRBJ2-2; clone_size: NA; v_call: TRBV4-1
cdr3_aa: CASSLGRESSGQKPNYGYTF; cdr3_nt: TGTGCCAGCAGCTTGGGTAGGGAATCCTCGGGACAGAAGCCGAACTATGGCTACACCTTC; d_call: TRBD1; j_call: TRBJ1-2; clone_size: many; v_call: TRBV7-9
cdr3_aa: CSAEGVAKNIQYF; cdr3_nt: TGCAGTGCTGAGGGGGTTGCCAAAAACATTCAGTACTTC; d_call: NA; j_call: TRBJ2-4; clone_size: many; v_call: TRBV20-1
cdr3_aa: CSARATGRERDTQYF; cdr3_nt: TGCAGTGCTAGAGCTACCGGCCGGGAGAGAGATACGCAGTATTTT; d_call: NA; j_call: TRBJ2-3; clone_size: NA; v_call: TRBV20-1
cdr3_aa: CASGRTGLLYEQYF; cdr3_nt: TGTGCCAGCGGAAGGACAGGCTTACTCTACGAGCAGTACTTC; d_call: TRBD1; j_call: TRBJ2-7; clone_size: NA; v_call: TRBV12-3/TRBV12-4
cdr3_aa: CASTRAPLHTDTQYF; cdr3_nt: TGTGCCAGCACGAGAGCCCCTTTGCACACAGATACGCAGTATTTT; d_call: NA; j_call: TRBJ2-3; clone_size: NA; v_call: TRBV6-2/TRBV6-3
cdr3_aa: CATSDFPRGSSYNEQFF; cdr3_nt: TGTGCCACCAGTGATTTTCCGCGAGGGAGCTCCTACAATGAGCAGTTCTTC; d_call: NA; j_call: TRBJ2-1; clone_size: few; v_call: TRBV24-1
cdr3_aa: CASSLWVEPGELFF; cdr3_nt: TGTGCCAGCAGCTTGTGGGTAGAGCCCGGGGAGCTGTTTTTT; d_call: NA; j_call: TRBJ2-2; clone_size: NA; v_call: TRBV5-5
cdr3_aa: CASSQALGVGYTF; cdr3_nt: TGTGCCAGCAGCCAAGCTTTAGGGGTCGGCTACACCTTC; d_call: NA; j_call: TRBJ1-2; clone_size: few; v_call: TRBV3-1
cdr3_aa: CASSYSPQGASYGYTF; cdr3_nt: TGTGCCAGCAGTTACTCCCCACAGGGGGCGAGCTATGGCTACACCTTC; d_call: TRBD1; j_call: TRBJ1-2; clone_size: few; v_call: TRBV6-5
cdr3_aa: CASSQAPPSPKNIQYF; cdr3_nt: TGCGCCAGCAGCCAAGCTCCCCCGAGTCCCAAAAACATTCAGTACTTC; d_call: NA; j_call: TRBJ2-4; clone_size: NA; v_call: TRBV4-3
cdr3_aa: CSASSGGTDIQYF; cdr3_nt: TGCAGTGCTAGTTCTGGGGGCACGGACATTCAGTACTTC; d_call: NA; j_call: TRBJ2-4; clone_size: NA; v_call: TRBV20-1
cdr3_aa: CSASIRTGEAFF; cdr3_nt: TGCAGTGCTAGTATCCGGACAGGGGAAGCTTTCTTT; d_call: TRBD1; j_call: TRBJ1-1; clone_size: few; v_call: TRBV20-1
cdr3_aa: CSARGPAGAYNEQFF; cdr3_nt: TGCAGTGCTAGGGGGCCAGCGGGAGCCTACAATGAGCAGTTCTTC; d_call: TRBD2; j_call: TRBJ2-1; clone_size: NA; v_call: TRBV20-1
cdr3_aa: CASSYRVWEQFF; cdr3_nt: TGTGCCAGCAGTTACCGGGTTTGGGAGCAGTTCTTC; d_call: NA; j_call: TRBJ2-1; clone_size: once; v_call: TRBV6-2/TRBV6-3
cdr3_aa: CASSESGIGEQFF; cdr3_nt: TGCGCCAGCAGTGAGTCGGGGATAGGGGAGCAGTTCTTC; d_call: NA; j_call: TRBJ2-1; clone_size: NA; v_call: TRBV10-1
cdr3_aa: CASSRGAGTYGYTF; cdr3_nt: TGTGCCAGCAGCCGCGGGGCAGGGACCTATGGCTACACCTTC; d_call: NA; j_call: TRBJ1-2; clone_size: NA; v_call: TRBV12-3/TRBV12-4
cdr3_aa: CASSPKRGRLAYNEQFF; cdr3_nt: TGTGCCAGCAGCCCTAAACGTGGGAGACTAGCGTACAATGAGCAGTTCTTC; d_call: TRBD2; j_call: TRBJ2-1; clone_size: NA; v_call: TRBV7-3
cdr3_aa: CASSQGRLRDLLWDTQYF; cdr3_nt: TGTGCCAGCAGTCAAGGACGGCTCCGGGACTTACTTTGGGATACGCAGTATTTT; d_call: NA; j_call: TRBJ2-3; clone_size: NA; v_call: TRBV5-5
cdr3_aa: CASSPSRQLTETQYF; cdr3_nt: TGTGCCAGCTCACCCTCTCGACAATTGACGGAGACCCAGTACTTC; d_call: NA; j_call: TRBJ2-5; clone_size: NA; v_call: TRBV18
cdr3_aa: CASSSHRGNTIYF; cdr3_nt: TGTGCCAGCAGCTCCCACAGGGGAAACACCATATATTTT; d_call: NA; j_call: TRBJ1-3; clone_size: many; v_call: TRBV7-8
cdr3_aa: CASSPSSGSSNEQFF; cdr3_nt: TGTGCCAGCAGCCCGTCTAGCGGGAGTTCCAATGAGCAGTTCTTC; d_call: TRBD2; j_call: TRBJ2-1; clone_size: NA; v_call: TRBV3-1
cdr3_aa: CASSQEETQYF; cdr3_nt: TGTGCCAGCAGTCAGGAGGAGACCCAGTACTTC; d_call: NA; j_call: TRBJ2-5; clone_size: few; v_call: TRBV12-3/TRBV12-4
cdr3_aa: CASSLRDSLLYEQYF; cdr3_nt: TGTGCCAGCAGCTTACGAGACTCCCTCCTCTACGAGCAGTACTTC; d_call: NA; j_call: TRBJ2-7; clone_size: NA; v_call: TRBV7-6
cdr3_aa: CSVAASTDTQYF; cdr3_nt: TGCAGTGTCGCCGCTAGCACAGATACGCAGTATTTT; d_call: NA; j_call: TRBJ2-3; clone_size: NA; v_call: TRBV20-1
cdr3_aa: CASSLGDSLSPLRLGYTF; cdr3_nt: TGTGCCAGCAGTTTAGGGGACAGTCTTTCTCCCCTCCGCCTGGGCTACACCTTC; d_call: TRBD1; j_call: TRBJ1-2; clone_size: few; v_call: TRBV28
cdr3_aa: CASSSRGDNTGELFF; cdr3_nt: TGCGCCAGCAGTTCGCGCGGGGACAACACCGGGGAGCTGTTTTTT; d_call: NA; j_call: TRBJ2-2; clone_size: few; v_call: TRBV5-1
cdr3_aa: CASSYSKELIRVWNEKLFF; cdr3_nt: TGTGCCAGCAGTTACTCGAAGGAGTTGATCAGGGTGTGGAATGAAAAACTGTTTTTT; d_call: NA; j_call: TRBJ1-4; clone_size: NA; v_call: TRBV6-2/TRBV6-3
cdr3_aa: CASSGPGQGNFRTTEAFF; cdr3_nt: TGTGCCAGCAGTGGTCCGGGACAGGGGAATTTTCGGACCACTGAAGCTTTCTTT; d_call: TRBD1; j_call: TRBJ1-1; clone_size: few; v_call: TRBV6-2/TRBV6-3
cdr3_aa: CASLRARGPYEQYF; cdr3_nt: NA; d_call: NA; j_call: TRBJ2-7; clone_size: NA; v_call: TRBV27
cdr3_aa: CASSSPTEGNTIYF; cdr3_nt: TGTGCCAGCAGCTCCCCGACGGAAGGAAACACCATATATTTT; d_call: NA; j_call: TRBJ1-3; clone_size: few; v_call: TRBV7-3